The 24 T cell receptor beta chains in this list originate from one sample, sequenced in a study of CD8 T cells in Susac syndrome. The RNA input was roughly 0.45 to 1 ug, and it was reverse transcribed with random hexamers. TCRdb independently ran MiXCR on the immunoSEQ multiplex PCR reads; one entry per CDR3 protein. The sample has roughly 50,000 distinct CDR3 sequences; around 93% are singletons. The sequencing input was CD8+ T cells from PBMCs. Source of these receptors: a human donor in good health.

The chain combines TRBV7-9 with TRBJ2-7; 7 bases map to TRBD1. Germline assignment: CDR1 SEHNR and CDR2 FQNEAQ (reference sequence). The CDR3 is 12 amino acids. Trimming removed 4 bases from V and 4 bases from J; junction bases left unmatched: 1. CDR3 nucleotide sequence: TGTGCCAGCAGCTCGACAGGGTACGAGCAGTACTTC. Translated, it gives CASSSTGYEQYF.

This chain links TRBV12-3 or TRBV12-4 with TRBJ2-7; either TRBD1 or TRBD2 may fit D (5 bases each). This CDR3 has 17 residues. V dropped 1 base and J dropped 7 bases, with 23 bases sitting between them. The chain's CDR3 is CASSLEGLGTPSFEQYF. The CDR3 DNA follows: TGTGCCAGCAGTTTAGAAGGATTGGGGACCCCCTCCTTTGAGCAGTACTTC.

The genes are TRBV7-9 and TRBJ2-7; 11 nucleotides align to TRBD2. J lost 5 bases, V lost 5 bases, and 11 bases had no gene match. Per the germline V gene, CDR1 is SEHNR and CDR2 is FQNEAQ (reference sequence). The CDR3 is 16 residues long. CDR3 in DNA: TGTGCCAGCAGCCCGGTAGCGGGAGGGCCGTTACACGAGCAGTACTTC. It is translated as CASSPVAGGPLHEQYF.

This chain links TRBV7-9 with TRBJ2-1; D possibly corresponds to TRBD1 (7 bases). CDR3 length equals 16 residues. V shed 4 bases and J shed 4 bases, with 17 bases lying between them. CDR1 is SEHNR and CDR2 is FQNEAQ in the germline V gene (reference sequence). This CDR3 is CASSSLGGTAYNEQFF. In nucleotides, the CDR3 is TGTGCCAGCAGCTCTCTTGGGGGGACAGCATACAATGAGCAGTTCTTC.

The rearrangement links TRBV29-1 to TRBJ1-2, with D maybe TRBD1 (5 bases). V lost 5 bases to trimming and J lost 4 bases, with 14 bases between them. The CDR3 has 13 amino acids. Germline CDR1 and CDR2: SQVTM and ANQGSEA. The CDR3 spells CSVIPRDRYGYTF. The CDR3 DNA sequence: TGCAGCGTTATACCTCGGGACCGCTATGGCTACACCTTC.

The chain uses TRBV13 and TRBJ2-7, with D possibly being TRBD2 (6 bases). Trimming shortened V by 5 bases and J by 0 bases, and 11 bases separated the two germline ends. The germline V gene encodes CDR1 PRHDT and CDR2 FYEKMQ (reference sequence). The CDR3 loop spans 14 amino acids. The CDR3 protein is CASSGTRSSYEQYF. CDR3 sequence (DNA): TGTGCCAGCAGCGGGACTCGTAGCTCCTACGAGCAGTACTTC.

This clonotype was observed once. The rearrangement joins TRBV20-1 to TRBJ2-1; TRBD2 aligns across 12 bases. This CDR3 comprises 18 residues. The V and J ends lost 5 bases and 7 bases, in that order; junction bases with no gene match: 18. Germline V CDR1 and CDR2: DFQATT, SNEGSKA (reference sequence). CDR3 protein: CSARIPSLTSGSSNEQFF. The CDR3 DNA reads TGCAGTGCTCGGATCCCCTCTTTGACTAGCGGGAGTAGTAATGAGCAGTTCTTC.

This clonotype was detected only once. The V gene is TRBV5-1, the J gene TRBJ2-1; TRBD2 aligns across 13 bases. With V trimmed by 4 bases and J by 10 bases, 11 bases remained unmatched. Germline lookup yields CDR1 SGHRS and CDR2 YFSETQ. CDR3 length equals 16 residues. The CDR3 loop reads CASSTFGTSGTWEQFF. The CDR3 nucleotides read TGCGCCAGCAGCACCTTCGGGACTAGCGGGACGTGGGAGCAGTTCTTC.

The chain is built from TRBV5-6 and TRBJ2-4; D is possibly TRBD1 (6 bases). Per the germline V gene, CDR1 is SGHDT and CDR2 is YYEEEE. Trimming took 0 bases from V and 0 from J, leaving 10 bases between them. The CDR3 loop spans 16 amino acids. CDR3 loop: CASSLETGLAKNIQYF. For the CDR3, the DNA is TGTGCCAGCAGCTTGGAGACAGGACTAGCCAAAAACATTCAGTACTTC.

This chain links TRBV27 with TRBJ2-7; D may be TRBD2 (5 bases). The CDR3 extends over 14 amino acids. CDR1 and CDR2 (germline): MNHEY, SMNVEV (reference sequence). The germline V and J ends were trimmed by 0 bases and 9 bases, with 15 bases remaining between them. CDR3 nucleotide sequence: TGTGCCAGCAGTTTATCTCGGACTGCTCAAGGGCAGTACTTC. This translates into CASSLSRTAQGQYF.

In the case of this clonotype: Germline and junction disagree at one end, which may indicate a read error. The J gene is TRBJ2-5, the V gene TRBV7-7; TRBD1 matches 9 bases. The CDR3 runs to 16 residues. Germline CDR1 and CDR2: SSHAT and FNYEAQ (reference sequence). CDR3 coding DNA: TGTGCTAGCAGCTTAGAATCCGGGACAGGGAAAGAGACCCAGTACTTC. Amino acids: CASSLESGTGKETQYF.

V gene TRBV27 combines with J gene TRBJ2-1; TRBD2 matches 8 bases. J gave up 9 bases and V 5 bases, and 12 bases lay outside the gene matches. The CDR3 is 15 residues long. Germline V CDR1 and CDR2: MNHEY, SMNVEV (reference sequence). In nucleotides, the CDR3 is TGTGCCAGCAGTCCGTTCGGACTAGCAACGGGTGAGCAGTTCTTC. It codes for CASSPFGLATGEQFF.

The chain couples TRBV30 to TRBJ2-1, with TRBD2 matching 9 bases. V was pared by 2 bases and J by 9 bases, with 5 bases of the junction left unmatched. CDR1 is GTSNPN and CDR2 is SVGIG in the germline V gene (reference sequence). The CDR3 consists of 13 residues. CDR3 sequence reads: CAWSIAGVSEQFF. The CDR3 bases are TGTGCCTGGAGTATAGCGGGAGTAAGTGAGCAGTTCTTC.

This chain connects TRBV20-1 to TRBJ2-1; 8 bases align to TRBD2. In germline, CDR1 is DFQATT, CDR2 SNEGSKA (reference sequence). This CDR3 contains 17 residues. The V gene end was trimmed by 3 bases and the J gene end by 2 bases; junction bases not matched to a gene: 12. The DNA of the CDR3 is TGCAGTGCTAGGGGTTACAGCGGGAGAGACGCCTACAATGAGCAGTTCTTC. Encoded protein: CSARGYSGRDAYNEQFF.

CDR3 protein: CASSYREPPYEQYF. In nucleotides, the CDR3 is TGTGCCAGCAGTTACAGGGAGCCGCCTTACGAGCAGTACTTC. The chain has TRBV27 and TRBJ2-7, with TRBD1 as a possible D gene (6 bases). Germline-derived CDR1 and CDR2 are MNHEY and SMNVEV (reference sequence). This CDR3 has 14 residues. V was shortened by 4 bases and J by 4 bases, with 14 bases between the two germline ends.

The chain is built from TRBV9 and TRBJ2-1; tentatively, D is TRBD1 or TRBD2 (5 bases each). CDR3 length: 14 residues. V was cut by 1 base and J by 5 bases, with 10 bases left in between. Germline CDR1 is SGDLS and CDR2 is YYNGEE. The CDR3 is CASSVRLGDNEQFF. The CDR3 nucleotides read TGTGCCAGCAGCGTACGTCTGGGGGACAATGAGCAGTTCTTC.

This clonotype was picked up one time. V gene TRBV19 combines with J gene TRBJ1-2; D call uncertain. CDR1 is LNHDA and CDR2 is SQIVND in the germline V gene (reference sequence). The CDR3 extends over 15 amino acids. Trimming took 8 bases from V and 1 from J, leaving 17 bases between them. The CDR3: CASGNNRLFNYGYTF. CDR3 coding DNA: TGTGCCAGTGGCAATAATCGGCTTTTTAACTATGGCTACACCTTC. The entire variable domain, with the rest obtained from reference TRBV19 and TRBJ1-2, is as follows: DGGITQSPKYLFRKEGQNVTLSCEQNLNHDAMYWYRQDPGQGLRLIYYSQIVNDFQKGDIAEGYSVSREKKESFPLTVTSAQKNPTAFYLCASGNNRLFNYGYTFGSGTRLTVV.

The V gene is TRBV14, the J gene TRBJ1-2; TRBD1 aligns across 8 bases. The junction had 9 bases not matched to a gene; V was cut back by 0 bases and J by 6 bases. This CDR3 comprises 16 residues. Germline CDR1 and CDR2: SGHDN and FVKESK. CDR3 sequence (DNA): TGTGCCAGCAGCCAAGACCACGGCAGGGGGCTGGATGGCTACACCTTC. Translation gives CASSQDHGRGLDGYTF.

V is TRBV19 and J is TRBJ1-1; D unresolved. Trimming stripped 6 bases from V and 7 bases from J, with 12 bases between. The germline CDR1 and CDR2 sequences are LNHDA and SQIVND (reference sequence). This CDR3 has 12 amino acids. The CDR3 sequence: CASSASTVEAFF. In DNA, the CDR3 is TGTGCCAGTAGCGCTTCGACCGTTGAAGCTTTCTTT. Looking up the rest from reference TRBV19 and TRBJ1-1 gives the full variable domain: DGGITQSPKYLFRKEGQNVTLSCEQNLNHDAMYWYRQDPGQGLRLIYYSQIVNDFQKGDIAEGYSVSREKKESFPLTVTSAQKNPTAFYLCASSASTVEAFFGQGTRLTVV.

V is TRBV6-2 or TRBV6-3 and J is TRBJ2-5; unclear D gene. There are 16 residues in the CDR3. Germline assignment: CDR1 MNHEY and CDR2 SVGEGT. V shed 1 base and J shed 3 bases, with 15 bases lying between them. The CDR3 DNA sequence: TGTGCCAGCAGTTACTTTGGTATAGGACGGAAAGAGACCCAGTACTTC. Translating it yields CASSYFGIGRKETQYF.

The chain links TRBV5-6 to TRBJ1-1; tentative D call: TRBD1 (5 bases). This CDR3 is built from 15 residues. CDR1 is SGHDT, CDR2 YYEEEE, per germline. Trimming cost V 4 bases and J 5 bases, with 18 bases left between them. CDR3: CASSPPRRVDTEAFF. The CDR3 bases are TGTGCCAGCAGCCCTCCCCGCAGGGTCGATACTGAAGCTTTCTTT.

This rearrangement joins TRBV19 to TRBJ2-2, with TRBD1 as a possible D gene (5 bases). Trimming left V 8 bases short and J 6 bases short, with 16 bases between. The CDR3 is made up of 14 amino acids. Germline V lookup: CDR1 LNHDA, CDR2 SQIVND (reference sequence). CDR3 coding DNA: TGTGCCAGTTGCCAGGGAATCCGGGCCGGGGAGCTGTTTTTT. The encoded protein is CASCQGIRAGELFF.

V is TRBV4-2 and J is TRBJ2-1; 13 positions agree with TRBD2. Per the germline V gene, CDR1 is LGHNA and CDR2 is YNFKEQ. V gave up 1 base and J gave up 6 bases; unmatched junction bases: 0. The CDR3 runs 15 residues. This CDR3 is CASSQGTSGSNEQFF. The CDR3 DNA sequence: TGTGCCAGCAGCCAAGGGACTAGCGGGAGCAATGAGCAGTTCTTC.

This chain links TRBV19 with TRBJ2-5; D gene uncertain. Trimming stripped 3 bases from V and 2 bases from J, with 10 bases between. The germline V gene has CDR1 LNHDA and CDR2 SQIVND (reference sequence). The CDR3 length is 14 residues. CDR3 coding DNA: TGTGCCAGTAGTATGGTCAGGTCGCAAGAGACCCAGTACTTC. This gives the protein CASSMVRSQETQYF.